This T cell receptor (beta chain) originates from a study of Ad26.COV2.S vaccination and SARS-CoV-2 variants. Libraries were prepared by immunoSEQ multiplex PCR; TCRdb keeps only in-frame clonotypes and omits some of them. The sample includes some 400,000 clones, about 88% of them seen just once. General study results and limits: From the TCR breadth and depth analyses, total T cell responses may have been underestimated. Recipients of vaccine and of placebo showed similar breadth of their non-spike TCR repertoires.

The CDR3 contains 12 residues. With 5 bases removed from V and 8 bases from J, the gap between germline ends came to 7 bases. Germline CDR1 reads LNHDA; CDR2 reads SQIVND (reference sequence). About this clone itself: Its antigen is unknown.

Noted treatment: 19 received Ad26.COV2.S at low or high dose, single or two shots; several received placebo; per-sample allocation not given. The investigators took samples on day 63 after the first vaccine or placebo injection. The vaccine antigen was prefusion-stabilized Wuhan SARS-CoV-2 spike. This TCR came from a person aged 18 to 65 who received the Ad26.COV2.S COVID-19 vaccine or a placebo. The J gene is TRBJ1-6, the V gene TRBV19; D is unresolved. The sequencing here drew on peripheral blood, taken in a trial of Ad26.COV2.S vaccine versus placebo. The CDR3 spells CASSWTDSPLHF. The CDR3 DNA follows: TGTGCCAGTAGTTGGACGGATTCACCCCTCCACTTT.